This TCR beta chain was recorded in a study of blood T cell repertoires in COVID-19. J was trimmed by 3 bases and V by 4 bases; bases with no gene match: 6. The germline CDR1 and CDR2 sequences are SGHNT and YYREEE (reference sequence). The length of the CDR3 is 15 residues. Profiled with immunoSEQ multiplex PCR; TCRdb holds only in-frame clones, not every one. The sample consists of about 150,000 clones, roughly 84% of them appearing once. The rearrangement links TRBV5-4 to TRBJ2-5; 10 bases fit TRBD2. The TCR comes from a woman of 80 years or more with active or convalescent COVID-19. The sequenced material came from peripheral blood. The CDR3 coding sequence is TGTGCCAGCAGCCACGGGACTAGCGAAAAAGAGACCCAGTACTTC. It encodes CASSHGTSEKETQYF.